This paragraph covers one T cell receptor beta chain sequence. This record belongs to a study of blood T cell repertoires in COVID-19. The assay was immunoSEQ multiplex PCR, and TCRdb's table has in-frame clones only and misses some. The sample shows more than 45,000 clones, more than 75% of them seen only once. The CDR3 length is 14 residues. The germline V gene has CDR1 SEHNR and CDR2 FQNEAQ (reference sequence). V lost 4 bases, J lost 0 bases, and 10 bases lay in between. The rearrangement joins TRBV7-9 to TRBJ2-7; D is perhaps TRBD2 (6 bases). This receptor was taken from a man aged 35 to 55 with active COVID-19. The sequenced sample was peripheral blood. This CDR3 reads CASSSDGSSYEQYF. The CDR3 bases are TGTGCCAGCAGCTCAGACGGGAGCTCCTACGAGCAGTACTTC. Drawing the rest from reference TRBV7-9 and TRBJ2-7, the complete variable domain is DTGVSQNPRHKITKRGQNVTFRCDPISEHNRLYWYRQTLGQGPEFLTYFQNEAQLEKSRLLSDRFSAERPKGSFSTLEIQRTEQGDSAMYLCASSSDGSSYEQYFGPGTRLTVT.